The clone carrying this T cell receptor beta chain appeared many times. MiXCR was run by TCRdb on the reads, yielding one entry per CDR3 protein. The sample has about 260,000 distinct CDR3 sequences, about an eighth seen once. The data were taken from a study of T cell repertoires in cytomegalovirus infection. This CDR3 has 14 amino acids. V was clipped by 4 bases and J by 8 bases; unmatched bases: 9. The germline CDR1 and CDR2 sequences are SEHNR and FQNEAQ (reference sequence). The sequencing sample was made of PBMCs. This clonotype was obtained from a human donor in good health (CMV status not recorded). Some clones in this sample may be carry-over from other donors' samples. The rearrangement links TRBV7-9 to TRBJ1-1, with 8 bases matching TRBD1. The CDR3 bases are TGTGCCAGCAGCTGGGCGGGAGGGACAGGCGAAGCTTTCTTT. Amino acid sequence: CASSWAGGTGEAFF.